The 28 T cell receptor beta chains given below trace back to one sample, sequenced in a study of immune heterogeneity within non-small cell lung tumors. A first 10-cycle multiplex round used 32 V-gene and 13 J-gene primers on TCR beta CDR3. One entry per CDR3 protein results from TCRdb running MiXCR on the multiplex PCR reads. The sample shows 22,000 or so distinct CDR3 sequences, around a quarter of them seen only once. Bulk tumor genomic DNA, around 580 ng per sample, was used as template. Widely spaced biopsies, several per primary tumor, were obtained at surgery. Undergoing curative surgery were patients whose non-small cell lung cancer was untreated and newly diagnosed. Sequenced: lung tumor tissue. The receptors derive from a man aged 35 to 55 with non-small cell lung cancer.

With respect to this clonotype: A much larger clone is a single base away; this may be a read error. The chain employs TRBV6-1 and TRBJ2-7; D gene unclear. V shed 7 bases and J shed 3 bases, with 10 bases lying between them. Germline V gene lookup returns CDR1 MNHNS and CDR2 SASEGT. This CDR3 is built from 12 residues. CDR3: CASTPVGYEQYF. DNA for the CDR3: TGTGCCAGCACCCCGGTGGGCTACGAGCAGTACTTC.

This clonotype was counted between two and nine times. The chain links TRBV20-1 to TRBJ2-3, with D possibly being TRBD1 (6 bases). The CDR3 totals 16 residues. V dropped 0 bases and J dropped 2 bases, with 15 bases sitting between them. Looked up from germline, CDR1 is DFQATT and CDR2 is SNEGSKA (reference sequence). The CDR3 here is CSARDLVRTDTDTQYF. As DNA, the CDR3 is TGCAGTGCTAGAGATCTAGTTCGGACAGACACAGATACGCAGTATTTT.

This clonotype has at least ten counts. The chain employs TRBV11-2 and TRBJ2-3, with D possibly TRBD2 on 5 matching bases. The CDR3 consists of 16 residues. In germline, CDR1 is SGHAT, CDR2 FQNNGV. The V end lost 2 bases, the J end lost 0 bases, and 12 bases lay between the germline ends. The CDR3 region is CASSLIGGGSTDTQYF. DNA of the CDR3: TGTGCCAGCAGCTTAATCGGTGGCGGGAGCACAGATACGCAGTATTTT.

V and J are TRBV20-1 and TRBJ2-5; TRBD2 agrees at 12 bases. V was clipped by 2 bases and J by 2 bases; unmatched bases: 9. The germline CDR1 and CDR2 sequences are DFQATT and SNEGSKA (reference sequence). The CDR3 has 17 amino acids. This CDR3 is CSARRLAGATRQETQYF. The DNA for the CDR3 is TGCAGTGCTAGACGACTAGCGGGGGCTACGAGGCAAGAGACCCAGTACTTC.

Points on this clonotype: A read error may produce the germline difference seen at one junction end. The V and J genes are TRBV11-2 and TRBJ2-1; D not resolved. There are 16 residues in the CDR3. The germline CDR1 and CDR2 sequences are SGHAT and FQNNGV. CDR3 amino acids: CASSLEVHRSYNKQFF. The CDR3 coding sequence is TGTGCCAGCAGCTTAGAGGTTCATAGATCCTACAATAAGCAGTTCTTC.

This clonotype occurred a few times. The chain carries TRBV28 and TRBJ2-7; D is ambiguous. Trimming took off 0 bases at V and 7 bases at J, with 25 bases between the two ends. Germline values: CDR1 MDHEN, CDR2 SYDVKM. The CDR3 runs 18 residues. Here the CDR3 reads CASSLCVLDRSTASEQYF. CDR3 DNA: TGTGCCAGCAGTTTATGCGTTTTGGACCGATCGACCGCTTCGGAGCAGTACTTC.

This clonotype was found a few times. CDR3 loop: CASSLGWNTGELFF. The CDR3 DNA follows: TGTGCCAGCAGCTTAGGCTGGAACACCGGGGAGCTGTTTTTT. The chain joins TRBV7-2 to TRBJ2-2; D is unresolved. CDR3 length: 14 residues. The V and J ends lost 1 base and 1 base respectively, with 4 bases between them. Germline CDR1 is SGHTA and CDR2 is FQGNSA.

Turning to this clonotype: With a much larger clone just one base away, this may be a read error. The V and J genes are TRBV24-1 and TRBJ1-5; a weak D match, TRBD1 (5 bases). Germline CDR1 KGHDR, CDR2 SFDVKD. The CDR3 has 18 amino acids. In DNA form, the CDR3 reads TGTGCCATCAGTGATTGTCCCCGGGACTCCCAAAGCAATCAGCCCCAGCATTTT. Its translation: CAISDCPRDSQSNQPQHF.

This clonotype appeared many times. This chain joins TRBV20-1 and TRBJ1-2; D ambiguous. Germline CDR1 is DFQATT and CDR2 is SNEGSKA (reference sequence). The CDR3 totals 9 residues. Trimming shortened V by 0 bases and J by 8 bases, and 1 base separated the two germline ends. CDR3 sequence (DNA): TGCAGTGCTAGAGAGGGCTACACCTTC. This gives the protein CSAREGYTF.

On this clonotype itself: A clone one base away is much larger, so this may be a read error. V and J are TRBV3-1 and TRBJ2-1; TRBD2 matches at 7 bases. CDR1 LGHDT and CDR2 YNNKEL come from the germline V gene (reference sequence). This CDR3 has 13 amino acids. Trimming removed 3 bases from V and 8 bases from J; junction bases left unmatched: 4. The DNA for the CDR3 is TGTGCCAGCAGCCATTCGGCGGGGGATGAGCAGTTCTTC. Encoded protein: CASSHSAGDEQFF.

This sequence joins TRBV6-2 or TRBV6-3 and TRBJ1-5; the D is unclear. Trimming stripped 2 bases from V and 13 bases from J, with 12 bases between. The CDR3 extends over 12 amino acids. Germline lookup yields CDR1 MNHEY and CDR2 SVGEGT. This CDR3 reads CASSYQDQTQHF. The CDR3 nucleotides are TGTGCCAGCAGTTACCAGGATCAGACACAGCATTTT.

This clonotype occurred many times. This chain uses TRBV30 with TRBJ1-2; D unclear. V was cut by 0 bases and J by 6 bases, with 8 bases left in between. The CDR3 length is 12 residues. CDR1 and CDR2 from the germline V gene are GTSNPN and SVGIG (reference sequence). The CDR3 loop is CAWSVRGHGYTF. DNA of the CDR3: TGTGCCTGGAGTGTACGCGGTCATGGCTACACCTTC.

Points on this clonotype: A much larger clonotype is one base distant, so this may be a read error. This chain uses TRBV7-2 with TRBJ2-7; D perhaps matches TRBD2 (6 bases). Germline CDR1 is SGHTA and CDR2 is FQGNSA. Trimming left V 5 bases short and J 4 bases short, with 21 bases between. The CDR3 totals 16 residues. The DNA of the CDR3 is TGTGCCAGCAGCCTCACGTGGGGGAGGTCCCAGTACGAGCAGTACTTC. This sequence encodes CASSLTWGRSQYEQYF.

Ten or more counts support this clonotype. The chain's CDR3 is CASSGFSGRANEQFF. CDR3 nucleotide sequence: TGTGCCAGCAGTGGTTTTAGCGGGAGGGCAAATGAGCAGTTCTTC. The chain joins TRBV6-1 to TRBJ2-1, with 11 bases that match TRBD2. Losses at the gene ends were 4 bases for V and 7 bases for J; bases not matched to a gene: 6. CDR3 size: 15 residues. Germline CDR1 and CDR2: MNHNS and SASEGT.

The chain links TRBV10-3 to TRBJ1-1; D might be TRBD1 (6 bases). The CDR3 spans 13 residues. The germline V gene encodes CDR1 ENHRY and CDR2 SYGVKD. V was pared by 2 bases and J by 2 bases, with 6 bases between. The CDR3 sequence is CAISEGGNTEAFF. The CDR3 region has the DNA TGTGCCATCAGTGAGGGGGGCAACACTGAAGCTTTCTTT.

A remark on this clonotype: A much larger clone sits a single nucleotide away, making a read error possible. The chain has TRBV13 and TRBJ2-1, with TRBD1 matching 7 bases. Germline V gene sequence: CDR1 PRHDT, CDR2 FYEKMQ (reference sequence). With 4 bases clipped from V and 4 bases from J, the junction kept 4 bases outside the gene matches. This CDR3 has 14 amino acids. DNA of the CDR3: TGTGCCAGCAGCTCGGGACAGAAATACAATGAGCAGTTCTTC. It translates to CASSSGQKYNEQFF.

The sample holds one count of this clonotype. A read error is possible here, since a much larger clone lies one base away. The rearrangement links TRBV2 to TRBJ2-2, with 8 bases fitting TRBD1. V shed 10 bases and J 0 bases; nucleotides not matched to a gene: 13. The CDR3 covers 17 residues. Germline CDR1 is SNHLY and CDR2 is FYNNEI. The chain's CDR3 is CANIPSPGQANTGELFF. The CDR3 nucleotides are TGTGCCAACATCCCCTCCCCGGGACAGGCGAACACCGGGGAGCTGTTTTTT.

This clonotype is medium-sized (0.01 to 0.1%). This chain joins TRBV27 and TRBJ1-1; a weak D match, TRBD1 (5 bases). V lost 6 bases and J lost 0, with 8 bases in between. From germline, CDR1 is MNHEY and CDR2 SMNVEV (reference sequence). The CDR3 spans 13 residues. CDR3 amino acids: CASSGQMNTEAFF. CDR3 DNA: TGTGCCAGCAGCGGACAAATGAACACTGAAGCTTTCTTT.

This clonotype is labeled as medium-sized. The rearrangement links TRBV3-1 to TRBJ2-7, with no clear D. V lost 1 base, J lost 6 bases, and 7 bases lay in between. Germline CDR1 LGHDT, CDR2 YNNKEL (reference sequence). The CDR3 is 12 amino acids. Here the CDR3 reads CASSQVRGEQYF. The CDR3 DNA is TGTGCCAGCAGCCAAGTACGAGGCGAGCAGTACTTC.

Turning to this clonotype: A much larger clonotype is one base distant, so this may be a read error. The chain links TRBV7-2 to TRBJ1-2, with unresolved D. Germline V CDR1 and CDR2: SGHTA, FQGNSA. The CDR3 runs to 14 residues. Trimming pared 4 bases from V and 9 bases from J, leaving 18 bases between. DNA of the CDR3: TGTGCCAGCAGCTCCCCGAGGGAGAGAGATTGCTACACCTTC. Translation gives CASSSPRERDCYTF. Full variable domain (missing parts from reference TRBV7-2 and TRBJ1-2): GAGVSQSPSNKVTEKGKDVELRCDPISGHTALYWYRQSLGQGLEFLIYFQGNSAPDKSGLPSDRFSAERTGGSVSTLTIQRTQQEDSAVYLCASSSPRERDCYTFGSGTRLTVV.

This clonotype was observed a few times. The chain uses TRBV5-1 and TRBJ1-4, with D hard to call. The CDR3 totals 12 residues. Germline V lookup: CDR1 SGHRS, CDR2 YFSETQ. The V and J ends lost 5 bases and 4 bases respectively, with 6 bases between them. CDR3 sequence (DNA): TGCGCCAGCAGATACAGTAATGAAAAACTGTTTTTT. This codes for CASRYSNEKLFF.

This clonotype was counted a few times. The rearrangement uses TRBV27 and TRBJ2-1, with 7 bases that match TRBD2. Germline V CDR1 and CDR2: MNHEY, SMNVEV (reference sequence). Germline trimming cut 2 bases from V and 4 bases from J; bases unmatched to any gene: 5. This CDR3 is 15 amino acids long. This chain's CDR3 is CASSLKAGRYNEQFF. Written as DNA, the CDR3 is TGTGCCAGCAGTTTAAAAGCGGGAAGATACAATGAGCAGTTCTTC.

The CDR3 is CASSFGRGSGRETQYF. The CDR3 DNA sequence: TGCGCCAGCAGCTTCGGTCGGGGTTCAGGAAGGGAGACCCAGTACTTC. The rearrangement uses TRBV5-1 and TRBJ2-5, with D possibly TRBD2 on 5 matching bases. This CDR3 has 16 amino acids. The germline CDR1 and CDR2 sequences are SGHRS and YFSETQ. Trimming pared 2 bases from V and 5 bases from J, leaving 19 bases between.

This clonotype was recorded many times. The V and J genes are TRBV2 and TRBJ2-7; maybe TRBD1 (5 bases). CDR3 length: 14 amino acids. V lost 4 bases and J lost 3, with 13 bases in between. Looked up from germline, CDR1 is SNHLY and CDR2 is FYNNEI. CDR3 nucleotides: TGTGCCAGCAGTGGAGTGACAGTAAACTACGAGCAGTACTTC. Encoded protein: CASSGVTVNYEQYF.

This clonotype was detected only a few times. The chain couples TRBV7-9 to TRBJ2-7, with a weak D call TRBD1 (6 bases). V lost 5 bases and J 2 bases, leaving 13 bases between the germline ends. Germline values: CDR1 SEHNR, CDR2 FQNEAQ (reference sequence). This CDR3 has 14 residues. Here the CDR3 DNA reads TGTGCCAGCAGCCGGCAGGGGCCAACCTACGAGCAGTACTTC. It specifies CASSRQGPTYEQYF.

This clonotype has a count of ten or more. CDR3 in amino acids: CASSQQGETQYF. The DNA for the CDR3 is TGTGCCAGCAGCCAACAGGGCGAGACCCAGTACTTC. The rearrangement links TRBV9 to TRBJ2-5; tentatively, D is TRBD1 (6 bases). Looked up from germline, CDR1 is SGDLS and CDR2 is YYNGEE. Trimming took off 4 bases at V and 5 bases at J, with 9 bases between the two ends. CDR3 length equals 12 residues.

This clonotype has just a few counts. The J gene is TRBJ2-5, the V gene TRBV5-1, with TRBD2 identical over 8 bases. Germline V gene data show CDR1 as SGHRS and CDR2 as YFSETQ. Losses at the gene ends were 4 bases for V and 2 bases for J; bases not matched to a gene: 7. The CDR3 totals 15 residues. The CDR3 loop is CASSTRVAGQETQYF. CDR3 bases: TGCGCCAGCAGCACGAGGGTAGCGGGACAAGAGACCCAGTACTTC.

The chain combines TRBV5-4 with TRBJ2-4, with 7 nucleotides matching TRBD1. CDR1 is SGHNT, CDR2 YYREEE, per germline (reference sequence). This CDR3 has 15 residues. After removal of 0 bases from V and 4 bases from J, the junction contained 4 bases not matched to a gene. CDR3 sequence reads: CASSLGGQKKNIQYF. The CDR3, as DNA: TGTGCCAGCAGCTTGGGGGGACAGAAAAAAAACATTCAGTACTTC.